The TCR beta chain under discussion was sequenced for a study of blood T cell repertoires in COVID-19. Study-wide background: COVID-19 samples collected from the United States, Italy and Spain covered acute and convalescent phases.

The CDR3 loop spans 14 amino acids. Germline lookup yields CDR1 SEHNR and CDR2 FQNEAQ (reference sequence). V shed 5 bases and J 2 bases; nucleotides not matched to a gene: 4. Method: immunoSEQ multiplex PCR; TCRdb's copy keeps in-frame clones and lacks some. Of fewer than 150,000 clones in the sample, about 86% were seen once. The sequence came from a woman aged 45 to 65 with active or convalescent COVID-19. The chain carries TRBV7-9 and TRBJ2-7, with TRBD1 identical over 9 bases. Sequenced material: peripheral blood. In DNA, the CDR3 is TGTGCCAGCAGCCAATGGGACAGGGCCTACGAGCAGTACTTC. Its translation: CASSQWDRAYEQYF.